This is a list of T cell receptor beta chains from one sample in a study of molecular identifiers for immune sequencing clone quantification. TCRdb ran MiXCR on the PCR reads and lists one entry per CDR3 protein. The sample has just under 650,000 distinct CDR3 sequences, approximately 20% seen once. Material: naive CD8+ T cells from blood, with Jurkat cell RNA spiked in. The source of these receptors is a human donor in good health. Some libraries in this study had Jurkat cell RNA spiked in. Each CDR3 is given with its conserved first and last residue. D genes are given only for firm matches. Clone size is given for some rows only: seen once, a few or many times, or a class if the clone is expanded.

>TRBJ1-1|TRBV30|many|.
CAWSVLGGTEAFF
TGTGCCTGGAGTGTACTAGGGGGCACTGAAGCTTTCTTT
>TRBJ1-6|TRBV6-5|.|TRBD1
CASSLGQGLRSPLHF
TGTGCCAGCAGCTTAGGACAGGGGTTACGTTCACCCCTCCACTTT
>TRBJ1-5|TRBV19|.|.
CASSRGTRASSLNRPQHF
TGTGCCAGTAGTAGAGGGACGCGAGCGAGTTCCCTCAATCGGCCCCAGCATTTT
>TRBJ2-7|TRBV6-6|many|.
CASSYSEASSPYEQYF
TGTGCCAGCAGTTACTCGGAGGCTAGTTCCCCCTACGAGCAGTACTTC
>TRBJ1-1|TRBV13|many|.
CASSPWIRENTEAFF
TGTGCCAGCAGCCCGTGGATCAGGGAGAACACTGAAGCTTTCTTT
>TRBJ2-7|TRBV28|many|.
CASSSQGSGRPYEQYF
TGTGCCAGCAGTTCCCAGGGTAGCGGCCGGCCCTACGAGCAGTACTTC
>TRBJ1-4|TRBV27|many|.
CASRHIGEKLFF
TGTGCCAGCAGACACATTGGGGAAAAACTGTTTTTT
>TRBJ2-7|TRBV5-6|many|.
CASSLWSSLGAYEQYF
TGTGCCAGCAGCTTGTGGTCGAGCCTGGGGGCCTACGAGCAGTACTTC
>TRBJ1-4|TRBV27|few|TRBD1
CASSFGTGGYEKLFF
TGTGCCAGCAGTTTCGGGACAGGGGGATACGAAAAACTGTTTTTT
>TRBJ2-3|TRBV3-1|few|.
CASTETSTDTQYF
TGTGCCAGCACCGAAACTAGCACAGATACGCAGTATTTT
>TRBJ1-6|TRBV4-1|few|.
CASSQGGAGYNSPLHF
TGCGCCAGCAGCCAAGGGGGGGCAGGGTATAATTCACCCCTCCACTTT
>TRBJ2-1|TRBV30|many|.
CAWSVLGQGSGDPVFF
TGTGCCTGGAGTGTACTGGGCCAAGGTAGCGGAGACCCGGTGTTCTTC
>TRBJ1-1|TRBV7-9|.|.
CASSPRAREAFF
TGTGCCAGCAGCCCACGAGCCAGGGAAGCTTTCTTT
>TRBJ1-1|TRBV4-3|many|.
CASSQDHSGFGAEAFF
TGCGCCAGCAGCCAAGATCATTCAGGGTTTGGGGCTGAAGCTTTCTTT
>TRBJ2-2|TRBV4-3|many|.
CASSQDNTGELFF
TGCGCCAGCAGCCAAGATAACACCGGGGAGCTGTTTTTT
>TRBJ1-3|TRBV7-6|many|TRBD1
CASSASQGAPGNTIYF
TGTGCCAGCAGCGCCTCACAGGGGGCGCCGGGAAACACCATATATTTT
>TRBJ2-7|TRBV7-6|.|.
CASGLAAGESYEQYF
TGTGCCAGCGGCTTAGCAGCGGGCGAGAGCTACGAGCAGTACTTC
>TRBJ2-1|TRBV7-3|many|TRBD2
CASSLVSGSEYEQFF
TGTGCCAGCAGCTTAGTCAGCGGGAGTGAATATGAGCAGTTCTTC
>TRBJ2-2|TRBV7-9|many|TRBD2
CASSLESGISGELFF
TGTGCCAGCAGTCTCGAGAGCGGGATCTCCGGGGAGCTGTTTTTT
>TRBJ1-5|TRBV27|many|.
CASRGRDWYDNQPQHF
TGTGCCAGCAGGGGAAGGGATTGGTACGACAATCAGCCCCAGCATTTT
>TRBJ1-5|TRBV7-2|many|.
CASSLVPGGQGNQPQHF
TGTGCCAGCAGCTTAGTTCCCGGGGGGCAGGGCAATCAGCCCCAGCATTTT
>TRBJ2-1|TRBV6-6|many|TRBD2
CASSYRLAENNEQFF
TGTGCCAGCAGTTACCGGCTAGCGGAGAACAATGAGCAGTTCTTC